The clone carrying this TCR beta chain was picked up a small number of times. Authors' processing steps: Scientists estimated how many nucleated cells there were by amplifying reference gene primers. The data were produced by immunoSEQ multiplex PCR, yet TCRdb's version contains in-frame clones alone and is incomplete. V and J calls and clone size are given by that table; D and trimming were obtained from the DNA. Seen here are 200,000 to 250,000 clones, roughly 84% observed once, and the top ten hold less than 8%. Germline trimming cut 7 bases from V and 10 bases from J; bases unmatched to any gene: 6. The CDR3 loop spans 11 amino acids. Per the germline V gene, CDR1 is SNHLY and CDR2 is FYNNEI. The data belong to a study of blood T cell repertoires in COVID-19. Overall study: T cells, B-cell-depleted T cells, or PBMCs provided the cDNA or gDNA that served as material.

The genes are TRBV2 and TRBJ2-5; 7 bases match TRBD2. This TCR derives from a woman aged 45-65 years with acute or convalescent COVID-19. Sequencing input: peripheral blood. The CDR3 DNA sequence: TGTGCCAGCACCGCCAAGCGGGGCCAGTACTTC. Translation: CASTAKRGQYF.